The rows below give T cell receptor beta chains drawn from one sample of a study of tumor and adjacent non-tumor tissue in lung cancer. TCRdb passed the multiplex PCR reads through MiXCR, listing each CDR3 protein once. The sample has some 70,000 distinct CDR3 sequences; about two thirds are singletons. Sequenced material: distant non-tumor lung tissue. These receptors all come from a woman between 45 and 65 years old with non-small cell lung cancer. Each CDR3 is given with its conserved first and last residue. The D gene is left open where the match is weak. Size is omitted from some rows. Given values are once, few, many or a class for expanded clones.

d_gene	abundance	v_gene	j_gene	CDR3nt	CDR3aa
NA	NA	TRBV12-3/TRBV12-4	TRBJ1-5	TGTGCCGGCAGGCTCGATGGGGTAGATCAGCCCCAGCATTTT	CAGRLDGVDQPQHF
NA	once	TRBV11-2	TRBJ2-3	TGTGCCAGCAGCGCACATGGGGCGCGATTCAGAGTTACGCAGTATTTT	CASSAHGARFRVTQYF
NA	NA	TRBV20-1	TRBJ1-6	TGCAATGCTCAAGGGCCTGGGCCAGGGTCCTATAATTCACCCCTCCACTTT	CNAQGPGPGSYNSPLHF
NA	NA	TRBV20-1	TRBJ1-4	TGCAGTGCTAGAGAGCAAACAACTAATGAAAGACTGTTTTTT	CSAREQTTNERLFF
TRBD2	NA	TRBV5-8	TRBJ2-3	TGTGCCAGCAGCTCCTCTAGCGGGGATACGCAGTATTTT	CASSSSSGDTQYF
TRBD1	once	TRBV5-4	TRBJ1-1	TGTGCCAGCAGCTTGGCAGCCAGCAGGGGGGGGAACACTGAAGCTTTCTTT	CASSLAASRGGNTEAFF
NA	NA	TRBV20-1	TRBJ2-7	TGCAGTGTGGAACTAGCTGGAGGAACCTACGAGCAGTACTTC	CSVELAGGTYEQYF
TRBD1	NA	TRBV10-3	TRBJ2-1	TGTGCCATCAGAGAGACCGGGACAGACAATGAGCAGTTCTTC	CAIRETGTDNEQFF
NA	NA	TRBV7-8	TRBJ1-5	TGTACCAGCAGCTTAGGGACTACCTTTTCAGAGCCCCAGCATTTT	CTSSLGTTFSEPQHF
NA	NA	TRBV7-9	TRBJ2-2	TGTGCCAGCAGCTCCGAGGAGCTGTTTTTT	CASSSEELFF
TRBD2	many	TRBV4-1	TRBJ2-1	TGCGCCAGCAGCCAAGGATGGGCGGGAGGGCAAGGCAATGAGCAGTTCTTC	CASSQGWAGGQGNEQFF
NA	few	TRBV6-6	TRBJ1-1	TGTGCGAGCAGTCCCGCCAGCGGGAACACTGAAGTTTTCTTT	CASSPASGNTEVFF
NA	many	TRBV12-3/TRBV12-4	TRBJ2-2	TGTGCCAGCAGAGATCGACAAGCGAACACCGGGGAGCTGTTTTTT	CASRDRQANTGELFF
TRBD2	many	TRBV6-2/TRBV6-3	TRBJ2-5	TGTGCCAGCAGTCTAGGACTAGCGGGAGTATTCTACGAGACCCAGTACTTC	CASSLGLAGVFYETQYF
TRBD1	few	TRBV28	TRBJ1-2	TGTGCCAGCAGTTTCCAGGGGGGTATTAACTATGGCTACACCTTC	CASSFQGGINYGYTF
NA	NA	TRBV11-2	TRBJ2-1	TGTGCCAGTAGCTTCATAGCCCAAAACAATGAGCAGTTCTTC	CASSFIAQNNEQFF
NA	once	TRBV28	TRBJ1-5	TGTGCCAGCAGTTTTTCCTCCGGACAGACTACCAGCAGTCAGCCCCAGCATTTT	CASSFSSGQTTSSQPQHF
NA	medium-sized	TRBV4-3	TRBJ1-6	TGCGCCAGCAGCCAAGAGTCCGGTTCACCCCTCCACTTT	CASSQESGSPLHF
TRBD2	NA	TRBV11-2	TRBJ2-7	TGTTCCAGCATCTTAGAGTCGGGGGGCGAGCAGTACTTC	CSSILESGGEQYF
TRBD2	NA	TRBV12-3/TRBV12-4	TRBJ2-1	TGTGCCGGCAGTTTTTCTAGCGGGAGGAGCGATGAGCAGTTCTTC	CAGSFSSGRSDEQFF
NA	NA	TRBV6-1	TRBJ2-5	TGTACCAGCAGTGATGGGCAGGAGTACGAGACCCAGCACTTC	CTSSDGQEYETQHF
TRBD2	many	TRBV6-1	TRBJ2-4	TGTGCCAGCAGTGAAGCCATTAGCGGGAGATGGGCCAAAAACATTCAGTACTTC	CASSEAISGRWAKNIQYF
TRBD1	once	TRBV6-5	TRBJ2-7	TGTGCCAACACCGCACCATCCACGGGACAGGGCTGCGAGCAGTACTTC	CANTAPSTGQGCEQYF
NA	NA	TRBV30	TRBJ1-6	TGTGCCTGGACGAGCATTTCTGGGAAGGGTTCACCCCTCCACTTT	CAWTSISGKGSPLHF
TRBD1	NA	TRBV4-1	TRBJ2-7	TGCACCAGCAGCCAGCCAAGACAGGGGGGGATCTACGAGCAGTACTTC	CTSSQPRQGGIYEQYF
TRBD1	NA	TRBV28	TRBJ1-2	TGTGTCAGCAGTCCGGCGGGACAGGGTTATGGCTACACCTTC	CVSSPAGQGYGYTF
TRBD1	NA	TRBV2	TRBJ1-2	TGTGCCAGCAGACCCACTCTGGGACAGGACTATGGCTACACCTTC	CASRPTLGQDYGYTF
TRBD2	NA	TRBV19	TRBJ2-3	TGTGCCAGTAGTATGAGTGGGAGGGCCGCGGATACGCAGTATTTT	CASSMSGRAADTQYF
NA	many	TRBV12-3/TRBV12-4	TRBJ1-5	TGTGCCAGCAGTTTTCAGGACGGCAATCAGCCCCAGCATTTT	CASSFQDGNQPQHF
NA	NA	TRBV11-1	TRBJ2-5	TGTGCCTGCAGAAAACTGGGACCAGCGTACCAAGAGACCCAGTACTTC	CACRKLGPAYQETQYF
NA	NA	TRBV11-2	TRBJ2-1	TGTGCCAGCAGTTCCGGACCTCACAATGAGCAGTTCTTC	CASSSGPHNEQFF
TRBD1	NA	TRBV20-1	TRBJ1-6	TGCAGTGCTAGATATCACAGGACAGGGCGGAGTTCACTCCTCCAGTTT	CSARYHRTGRSSLLQF
NA	once	TRBV10-2	TRBJ2-6	TGCGCCAGTAGTGATTGGAAAAGCTCTGGGACCAACGTCCTGACTTTC	CASSDWKSSGTNVLTF
NA	many	TRBV5-6	TRBJ2-5	TGTGCCAGCAGCTTGGCCGGAGGCGCGCGGCTAGAGACCCAGTACTTC	CASSLAGGARLETQYF
NA	NA	TRBV10-3	TRBJ1-2	TGTGACATCAGTGATACTAACTATGGCTACACCTTC	CDISDTNYGYTF
NA	NA	TRBV30	TRBJ2-7	TGTGCCTGGATGACCGTGACACGGGGCGACGAGCAGTACTTC	CAWMTVTRGDEQYF
NA	NA	TRBV20-1	TRBJ1-1	TGCAGTGCTCGACTGCCGTTGAACACTGAAGCTTTATTT	CSARLPLNTEALF
NA	NA	TRBV4-3	TRBJ1-2	TGCGTCAGTAGCCCTGGGATAGGGGTTACCTATGGCTACACCTTC	CVSSPGIGVTYGYTF
NA	NA	TRBV4-3	TRBJ2-6	TGCGCCAGTAGCCAAGAAAATGATGGGAACTCTGGGGCCAAGGCCCTGACTTTC	CASSQENDGNSGAKALTF
TRBD1	many	TRBV12-3/TRBV12-4	TRBJ2-7	TGTGCCAGCAGTCGGACAGGGGCGGACGAGCAGTACTTC	CASSRTGADEQYF
NA	NA	TRBV10-3	TRBJ2-1	TGTGTCACCAGTGATATACTAGGGGGCTCCTACAATGAGCAGTTCTTC	CVTSDILGGSYNEQFF